Listed below are T cell receptor beta chains from one sample, sequenced in a study of neurological immune-mediated disorders. TCRdb ran MiXCR on the 5' RACE reads and lists one entry per CDR3 protein. The sample carries tens of thousands of distinct CDR3 sequences, about 10% recorded once. The material sequenced was PBMCs. The receptors derive from a male donor with HTLV-1-associated myelopathy (HAM/TSP). Each CDR3 is given with its conserved first and last residue. Fields, in order: CDR3 length, D gene, V gene, clone size, J gene, CDR3 protein, CDR3 DNA. D genes are given only for firm matches. Expanded clones are given a class, and other clones once, few, many or no size at all.

cdr3_length: 14
d_call: -
v_call: TRBV20-1
clone_size: many
j_call: TRBJ1-1
cdr3_aa: CSAARPDRNTEAFF
cdr3_nt: TGCAGTGCCGCCCGGCCGGACAGGAACACTGAAGCTTTCTTT

cdr3_length: 16
d_call: TRBD2
v_call: TRBV5-1
clone_size: many
j_call: TRBJ2-5
cdr3_aa: CASSWGNSGKQETQYF
cdr3_nt: TGCGCCAGCAGCTGGGGTAATAGCGGGAAACAAGAGACCCAGTACTTC

cdr3_length: 15
d_call: TRBD1
v_call: TRBV14
clone_size: many
j_call: TRBJ1-2
cdr3_aa: CASSQLFTGADGYTF
cdr3_nt: TGTGCCAGCAGCCAACTCTTCACAGGGGCGGATGGCTACACCTTC

cdr3_length: 15
d_call: TRBD2
v_call: TRBV28
clone_size: -
j_call: TRBJ2-5
cdr3_aa: CAINDGTGGEETQYF
cdr3_nt: TGTGCCATCAACGATGGGACGGGGGGTGAAGAGACCCAGTACTTC

cdr3_length: 15
d_call: -
v_call: TRBV5-1
clone_size: many
j_call: TRBJ2-3
cdr3_aa: CASSYGDIVTDTQYF
cdr3_nt: TGCGCCAGCAGCTATGGGGACATAGTCACAGATACGCAGTATTTT

cdr3_length: 15
d_call: -
v_call: TRBV5-1
clone_size: many
j_call: TRBJ2-5
cdr3_aa: CASSPGLASQETQYF
cdr3_nt: TGCGCCAGCAGCCCGGGACTCGCCAGCCAAGAGACCCAGTACTTC

cdr3_length: 14
d_call: -
v_call: TRBV27
clone_size: many
j_call: TRBJ2-7
cdr3_aa: CASSLSARDYEQYF
cdr3_nt: TGTGCCAGCAGTTTATCGGCCAGGGACTACGAGCAGTACTTC

cdr3_length: 13
d_call: TRBD1
v_call: TRBV29-1
clone_size: many
j_call: TRBJ1-4
cdr3_aa: CSVARGSNEKLFF
cdr3_nt: TGCAGCGTGGCCAGGGGGTCTAATGAAAAACTGTTTTTT

cdr3_length: 14
d_call: -
v_call: TRBV20-1
clone_size: few
j_call: TRBJ2-1
cdr3_aa: CSASVGGPYNEQFF
cdr3_nt: TGCAGTGCTAGTGTGGGGGGCCCCTACAATGAGCAGTTCTTC

cdr3_length: 14
d_call: -
v_call: TRBV6-2/TRBV6-3
clone_size: many
j_call: TRBJ1-1
cdr3_aa: CASSYTDPNTEAFF
cdr3_nt: TGTGCCAGCAGTTACACGGATCCGAACACTGAAGCTTTCTTT

cdr3_length: 12
d_call: TRBD1
v_call: TRBV7-8
clone_size: many
j_call: TRBJ2-7
cdr3_aa: CASSLDRDEQYF
cdr3_nt: TGTGCCAGCAGCCTGGACAGGGACGAGCAGTACTTC